The rows below give T cell receptor beta chains drawn from one sample of a study of blood T cell repertoires in COVID-19. This table comes from immunoSEQ multiplex PCR, and its TCRdb copy is limited to in-frame clones, with some not included. The sample includes about 86,000 clones, about 87% of them seen just once. What was sequenced was peripheral blood. Receptors were obtained from a human donor in a cohort sampled during active COVID-19. Both conserved end residues are part of each CDR3. A D gene is named only where the DNA matches it firmly. The size entry is marked missing in some rows and otherwise reads once, few, many or a size class.

j_call v_call clone_size d_call cdr3_aa cdr3_nt
TRBJ2-1 TRBV15 - TRBD2 CATSSGSTSGRPIFGNEQFF TGTGCCACCAGCAGCGGGTCAACTAGCGGGAGGCCTATTTTCGGCAATGAGCAGTTCTTC
TRBJ2-7 TRBV4-1 - TRBD1 CASSQDQRRGLHEQYF TGCGCCAGCAGCCAAGACCAAAGAAGGGGGCTACACGAGCAGTACTTC
TRBJ2-3 TRBV5-1 once - CASSSTSSPPDTQYF TGCGCCAGCAGTTCCACCTCTAGCCCGCCAGATACGCAGTATTTT
TRBJ2-7 TRBV2 once - CASSEDIAYEQYF TGTGCCAGCAGTGAGGACATTGCCTACGAGCAGTACTTC
TRBJ2-5 TRBV27 - - CASSLWTASQETQYF TGTGCCAGCTCCCTTTGGACAGCTTCCCAAGAGACCCAGTACTTC
TRBJ2-1 TRBV7-8 - - CASSLALGSDNNEQFF TGTGCCAGCAGCTTAGCGCTCGGGAGTGATAACAATGAGCAGTTCTTC
TRBJ2-3 TRBV6-4 - - CASSDCRADTDTQYF TGTGCCAGCAGTGACTGTCGAGCGGACACAGATACGCAGTATTTT
TRBJ2-5 TRBV7-3 - - CASSEGHGETQYF TGTGCCAGCAGCGAGGGACACGGAGAGACCCAGTACTTC
TRBJ1-2 TRBV5-1 - TRBD1 CASRAGQGAVGYTF TGCGCCAGCAGGGCTGGACAGGGGGCCGTTGGCTACACCTTC
TRBJ1-5 TRBV7-2 - - CASSLGTPGAPQHF TGTGCCAGCAGCTTGGGGACACCCGGGGCTCCCCAGCATTTT
TRBJ2-2 TRBV13 - TRBD1 CASSVYRDRDTGELFF TGTGCCAGCAGCGTTTACCGGGACAGGGACACCGGGGAGCTGTTTTTT
TRBJ2-3 TRBV18 - TRBD2 CASSPLAGVADFTQYF TGTGCCAGCTCACCGCTAGCGGGAGTGGCGGATTTTACGCAGTATTTT
TRBJ2-1 TRBV12-3/TRBV12-4 - TRBD2 CASIPEAGREQFF TGTGCCAGCATACCCGAAGCCGGGAGGGAGCAGTTCTTC
TRBJ2-1 TRBV25-1 - - CASSESRNEQFF TGTGCCAGCAGTGAAAGCAGGAATGAGCAGTTCTTC
TRBJ2-1 TRBV28 - - CASRRRNGGNEQFF TGTGCCAGCAGGAGGAGGAATGGGGGGAATGAGCAGTTCTTC
TRBJ2-7 TRBV23-1 - TRBD1 CASSPRYRDRNYEQYF TGCGCCAGCAGTCCCAGATACCGGGACAGAAATTACGAGCAGTACTTC
TRBJ2-7 TRBV28 - TRBD2 CASRGNWEGYEQYF TGTGCCAGCAGGGGGAACTGGGAGGGTTACGAGCAGTACTTC
TRBJ1-4 TRBV2 - - CASSSFTGFNEKLFF TGTGCCAGCAGTTCGTTCACAGGTTTTAATGAAAAACTGTTTTTT
TRBJ1-2 TRBV27 - TRBD1 CASRGGQGAPNYGYTF TGTGCCAGCAGGGGGGGACAGGGGGCCCCTAACTATGGCTACACCTTC
TRBJ2-1 TRBV5-4 - TRBD2 CASSLRLAGGPGDEQFF TGTGCCAGCAGCTTGCGGCTAGCGGGAGGGCCGGGGGATGAGCAGTTCTTC
TRBJ2-3 TRBV24-1 - TRBD2 CATSTSGFTDTQYF TGTGCCACCTCAACTAGCGGGTTCACAGATACGCAGTATTTT
TRBJ2-5 TRBV11-3 - - CASSPTLRGTQYF TGTGCCAGCAGCCCGACGCTCAGGGGGACCCAGTACTTC
TRBJ1-1 TRBV18 once - CASSQSAGARDTEAFF TGTGCCAGCTCACAGAGCGCAGGGGCACGGGACACTGAAGCTTTCTTT
TRBJ2-1 TRBV7-8 - - CASSFAGSLSYNEQFF TGTGCCAGCAGCTTCGCAGGGTCCTTATCCTACAATGAGCAGTTCTTC
TRBJ2-1 TRBV28 - - CASIQPSGPTYNEQFF TGTGCCAGCATCCAACCCTCAGGGCCTACCTACAATGAGCAGTTCTTC
TRBJ2-7 TRBV27 - TRBD2 CASSSGGPFEQYF TGTGCCAGCAGTTCGGGGGGGCCTTTCGAGCAGTACTTC
TRBJ2-7 TRBV30 - - CAWSVNKGRYEQYF TGTGCCTGGAGTGTAAATAAGGGGAGGTACGAGCAGTACTTC
TRBJ1-2 TRBV9 - TRBD1 CASSASWTGDGYTF TGTGCCAGCAGCGCTTCCTGGACAGGGGATGGCTACACCTTC
TRBJ2-3 TRBV7-9 - - CATEDSPTDTQYF TGTGCCACCGAGGACAGTCCTACAGATACGCAGTATTTT
TRBJ1-2 TRBV2 - - CASSEASLRSGYTF TGTGCCAGCAGTGAAGCCAGCCTCCGGAGCGGCTACACCTTC
TRBJ2-2 TRBV11-2 - - CASSFAGRTGELFF TGTGCCAGCAGCTTTGCGGGACGTACCGGGGAGCTGTTTTTT
TRBJ2-1 TRBV28 - TRBD2 CASSSGTSGRAEQFF TGTGCCAGCTCTTCCGGGACTAGCGGGAGGGCTGAGCAGTTCTTC
TRBJ2-7 TRBV3-1/TRBV3-2 - - CASSYSSYEQYF TGTGCCAGCAGCTATAGCTCCTACGAGCAGTACTTC
TRBJ2-1 TRBV29-1 once - CSAPRGSSYNEQFF TGCAGCGCCCCCCGGGGGAGCTCCTACAATGAGCAGTTCTTC
TRBJ2-3 TRBV6-5 - - CASRGAVGGTDTQYF TGTGCCAGCAGGGGGGCCGTCGGAGGCACAGATACGCAGTATTTT
TRBJ1-6 TRBV9 - - CASSVGTGSGLNSPLHF TGTGCCAGCAGCGTAGGAACAGGGTCTGGGCTGAATTCACCCCTCCACTTT
TRBJ1-1 TRBV18 - - CASSPGGSGMNTEAFF TGTGCCAGCTCCCCAGGAGGAAGTGGGATGAACACTGAAGCTTTCTTT
TRBJ2-7 TRBV21-1 - - CASRAGTDDYEQYF TGTGCCAGCAGGGCCGGGACAGACGACTACGAGCAGTACTTC
TRBJ1-2 TRBV15 - - CATSRARAGYTF TGTGCCACCAGCAGAGCGCGGGCCGGCTACACCTTC
TRBJ2-3 TRBV5-1 many - CASSPSTDTQYF TGCGCCAGCAGCCCTAGCACAGATACGCAGTATTTT
TRBJ1-5 TRBV19 - - CASTNTAGVLGQHF TGTGCCAGTACCAACACGGCCGGGGTTCTGGGCCAGCATTTT
TRBJ2-1 TRBV11-3 - - CASSSRGTSSYNEQFF TGTGCCAGCAGCTCCAGAGGAACCTCCTCCTACAATGAGCAGTTCTTC
TRBJ2-1 TRBV19 - TRBD1 CASSIGDRGSEQFF TGTGCCAGTAGTATAGGGGACAGGGGTAGTGAGCAGTTCTTC
TRBJ1-2 TRBV10-3 - - CAITETAGDGYTF TGTGCCATCACGGAGACCGCCGGGGATGGCTACACCTTC
TRBJ1-1 TRBV2 - - CARRMDTEAFF TGTGCCAGGCGGATGGACACTGAAGCTTTCTTT
TRBJ2-1 TRBV19 - TRBD2 CASTMGTGGGNEQFF TGTGCCAGTACTATGGGGACGGGAGGGGGGAATGAGCAGTTCTTC
TRBJ2-6 TRBV11-3 once - CASSARGGAGANVLTF TGTGCCAGCAGCGCAAGAGGGGGGGCTGGGGCCAACGTCCTGACTTTC
TRBJ2-1 TRBV9 - TRBD2 CASSVTGGPSNEQFF TGTGCCAGCAGCGTAACGGGAGGGCCCTCCAATGAGCAGTTCTTC
TRBJ2-5 TRBV9 - - CASSPLWTAQETQYF TGTGCCAGCAGCCCCCTATGGACAGCACAAGAGACCCAGTACTTC
TRBJ1-2 TRBV27 - - CASSSLRGGYTF TGTGCCAGCAGTTCACTCAGGGGCGGCTACACCTTC